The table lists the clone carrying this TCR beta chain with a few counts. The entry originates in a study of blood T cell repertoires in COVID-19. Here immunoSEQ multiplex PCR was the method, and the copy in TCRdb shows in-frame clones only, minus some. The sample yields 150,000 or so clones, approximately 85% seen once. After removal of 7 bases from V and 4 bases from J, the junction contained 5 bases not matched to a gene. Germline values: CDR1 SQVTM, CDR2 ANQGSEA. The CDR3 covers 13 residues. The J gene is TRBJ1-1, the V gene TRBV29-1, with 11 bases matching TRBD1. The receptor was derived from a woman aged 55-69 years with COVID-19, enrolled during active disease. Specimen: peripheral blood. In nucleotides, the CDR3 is TGCAGCGGCCGGACAGGGGGCGGCACTGAAGCTTTCTTT. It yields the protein CSGRTGGGTEAFF.